The 29 T cell receptor beta chains below come from one sample, sequenced in a study of blood T cell repertoires in COVID-19. TCRdb's copy holds only in-frame clones and misses some; the assay was immunoSEQ multiplex PCR. Among about 300,000 clones listed, 70% to 90% were seen once. The specimen was peripheral blood. These receptors all come from a man between 18 and 35 years old who had recovered from COVID-19.

This chain connects TRBV4-3 to TRBJ1-2, with D uncertain. Germline V gives CDR1 LGHNA, CDR2 YSLEER. This CDR3 contains 15 residues. Trimming removed 0 bases at V and 2 bases at J, with 10 bases between. The CDR3 DNA follows: TGCGCCAGCAGCCAAGACTTGGAGTTAAACTATGGCTACACCTTC. Amino acid sequence: CASSQDLELNYGYTF.

V and J are TRBV11-3 and TRBJ2-5, with TRBD2 as a possible D gene (6 bases). Germline loops: CDR1 SGHNT, CDR2 YENEEA. Trimming removed 4 bases at V and 5 bases at J, with 14 bases between. This CDR3 is 14 amino acids long. The CDR3 nucleotides are TGTGCCAGCAGCTCCAGCGGCAGCGGGGAGACCCAGTACTTC. Amino acid sequence: CASSSSGSGETQYF.

The chain has TRBV2 and TRBJ2-7, with D maybe TRBD1 (6 bases). The ends were cut back, 2 bases at V and 5 bases at J, with 13 bases in the middle. Germline CDR1 and CDR2: SNHLY and FYNNEI. The length of the CDR3 is 14 residues. As DNA, the CDR3 is TGTGCCAGCAGTGAACCTACAGGGATCCACGAGCAGTACTTC. It is translated as CASSEPTGIHEQYF.

The gene calls are TRBV7-9 and TRBJ2-3; 8 nucleotides line up with TRBD2. The CDR3 contains 13 residues. Germline V gene data show CDR1 as SEHNR and CDR2 as FQNEAQ (reference sequence). J lost 4 bases, V lost 5 bases, and 2 bases had no gene match. The CDR3 protein is CASSPRGADTQYF. The CDR3 DNA follows: TGTGCCAGCAGCCCGCGGGGGGCAGATACGCAGTATTTT.

The chain is built from TRBV30 and TRBJ2-3; D may be TRBD2 (6 bases). CDR3 length equals 13 residues. V shed 2 bases and J shed 8 bases, with 14 bases lying between them. CDR1 GTSNPN and CDR2 SVGIG come from the germline V gene (reference sequence). The CDR3 spells CAWSMSSGGTQYF. DNA for the CDR3: TGTGCCTGGAGTATGTCCTCCGGGGGTACGCAGTATTTT.

The rearrangement joins TRBV29-1 to TRBJ1-2; tentatively, D is TRBD1 (5 bases). Germline CDR1 SQVTM, CDR2 ANQGSEA. This CDR3 comprises 13 residues. Trimming pared 1 base from V and 4 bases from J, leaving 10 bases between. The CDR3 coding sequence is TGCAGCGTTGAAGTCACGGGGGGCTATGGCTACACCTTC. It is translated as CSVEVTGGYGYTF.

The rearrangement joins TRBV4-1 to TRBJ1-1; 8 nucleotides align to TRBD1. V shed 4 bases and J 0 bases; nucleotides not matched to a gene: 10. The CDR3 has 17 residues. The germline V gene encodes CDR1 MGHRA and CDR2 YSYEKL. In DNA form, the CDR3 reads TGCGCCAGCAGCCCCTCAGGGGGCGTAGGTGTGAACACTGAAGCTTTCTTT. Translated: CASSPSGGVGVNTEAFF.

CDR3 nucleotides: TGTGCCAGCAGCTTGGACGGGACTAGCATCGACGAGCAGTACTTC. This codes for CASSLDGTSIDEQYF. The chain links TRBV7-9 to TRBJ2-7; 9 bases agree with TRBD2. This CDR3 contains 15 residues. V lost 3 bases and J lost 5; bases outside the gene matches: 8. CDR1 is SEHNR and CDR2 is FQNEAQ in the germline V gene (reference sequence).

The chain recombines TRBV6-5 with TRBJ2-1; D is possibly TRBD1 (8 bases). Trimming pared 10 bases from V and 10 bases from J, leaving 26 bases between. Germline V gene lookup returns CDR1 MNHEY and CDR2 SVGAGI. The CDR3 is 15 amino acids. This chain's CDR3 is CATRGDRWSSREQFF. The CDR3 bases are TGTGCCACTCGGGGGGACAGGTGGTCATCTAGGGAGCAGTTCTTC.

This CDR3 reads CASSPTNTDTQYF. CDR3 nucleotide sequence: TGTGCCAGTAGTCCGACAAACACAGATACGCAGTATTTT. V and J are TRBV19 and TRBJ2-3; the D is unclear. This CDR3 is 13 amino acids long. Trimming cost V 5 bases and J 2 bases, with 8 bases left between them. Germline V gene sequence: CDR1 LNHDA, CDR2 SQIVND (reference sequence).

The chain uses TRBV19 and TRBJ2-2; possibly TRBD2 for D (5 bases). The CDR3 totals 16 residues. The germline CDR1 and CDR2 sequences are LNHDA and SQIVND (reference sequence). Trimming removed 1 base at V and 7 bases at J, with 16 bases between. CDR3 residues: CASSIGQGRGGGELFF. For the CDR3, the DNA is TGTGCCAGTAGTATAGGCCAAGGGCGAGGAGGCGGGGAGCTGTTTTTT.

This chain links TRBV27 with TRBJ2-1; no reliable D call. V was shortened by 0 bases and J by 15 bases, with 15 bases between the two germline ends. This CDR3 comprises 13 residues. Germline CDR1 reads MNHEY; CDR2 reads SMNVEV (reference sequence). This chain's CDR3 is CASSLSSGFIGFF. CDR3 bases: TGTGCCAGCAGTTTATCCTCAGGATTCATTGGGTTCTTC.

The V gene is TRBV5-4, the J gene TRBJ2-7, with a tentative D call TRBD1 (5 bases). Trimming removed 5 bases at V and 3 bases at J, with 9 bases between. CDR3 length: 12 amino acids. The germline V gene has CDR1 SGHNT and CDR2 YYREEE (reference sequence). CDR3 coding DNA: TGTGCCAGCAGTCACCAGGGCTACGAGCAGTACTTC. This gives the protein CASSHQGYEQYF. Variable domain in full (rest from reference TRBV5-4 and TRBJ2-7): ETGVTQSPTHLIKTRGQQVTLRCSSQSGHNTVSWYQQALGQGPQFIFQYYREEENGRGNFPPRFSGLQFPNYSSELNVNALELDDSALYLCASSHQGYEQYFGPGTRLTVT.

This clone was detected only a few times. The chain combines TRBV9 with TRBJ1-1, with TRBD1 matching over 9 bases. This CDR3 spans 15 amino acids. J lost 5 bases, V lost 3 bases, and 8 bases had no gene match. In germline, CDR1 is SGDLS, CDR2 YYNGEE. This CDR3 is CASSARDREGTEAFF. The DNA of the CDR3 is TGTGCCAGCAGCGCAAGGGACAGGGAGGGTACTGAAGCTTTCTTT.

This clone has a handful of counts. V and J are TRBV10-3 and TRBJ2-5; 7 positions match TRBD1. Germline assignment: CDR1 ENHRY and CDR2 SYGVKD. The trim removed 2 bases at V and 3 bases at J, leaving 15 bases unmatched. The CDR3 length is 18 residues. DNA for the CDR3: TGTGCCATCAGTGAGCCAACCCCCCTCGACAGGGAGAAAGAGACCCAGTACTTC. Translation gives CAISEPTPLDREKETQYF.

The rearrangement joins TRBV5-1 to TRBJ2-7, with D perhaps TRBD2 (5 bases). The CDR3 runs 15 residues. Per germline, CDR1 SGHRS and CDR2 YFSETQ. V was trimmed by 1 base and J by 2 bases, leaving 13 bases between them. The CDR3, as DNA: TGCGCCAGCAGCTTGATCGGTAGCGTAGCCTACGAGCAGTACTTC. This codes for CASSLIGSVAYEQYF.

The gene calls are TRBV9 and TRBJ2-7; 7 positions match TRBD2. With 0 bases clipped from V and 6 bases from J, the junction kept 3 bases outside the gene matches. The V gene's germline CDR1 is SGDLS and CDR2 YYNGEE. This CDR3 has 13 amino acids. CDR3: CASSVGLAGEQYF. The CDR3 bases are TGTGCCAGCAGCGTAGGACTAGCAGGCGAGCAGTACTTC.

The chain employs TRBV5-1 and TRBJ2-7; possible D gene TRBD1, 5 bases. CDR1 is SGHRS, CDR2 YFSETQ, per germline. The CDR3 runs 15 residues. Trimming stripped 2 bases from V and 3 bases from J, with 15 bases between. CDR3 DNA: TGCGCCAGCAGCTTAAGGGGCCTGTCGGGCTACGAGCAGTACTTC. Translated, it gives CASSLRGLSGYEQYF.

This clone was seen just once. The chain joins TRBV5-6 to TRBJ2-5; D is perhaps TRBD2 (5 bases). There are 16 residues in the CDR3. The germline V and J ends were trimmed by 1 base and 2 bases, with 15 bases remaining between them. CDR1 and CDR2 from the germline V gene are SGHDT and YYEEEE. CDR3 coding DNA: TGTGCCAGCAGCTTGAACGGGGAACCTGTTCAAGAGACCCAGTACTTC. This translates into CASSLNGEPVQETQYF.

The chain has TRBV5-1 and TRBJ2-3; a weak D match, TRBD2 (5 bases). The CDR3 covers 14 residues. The germline gives CDR1 SGHRS, CDR2 YFSETQ. The ends were cut back, 0 bases at V and 4 bases at J, with 9 bases in the middle. The CDR3 loop reads CASSLALEADTQYF. The CDR3 bases are TGCGCCAGCAGCTTGGCCTTGGAGGCAGATACGCAGTATTTT. The variable domain in full, with the rest retrieved from reference TRBV5-1 and TRBJ2-3, is KAGVTQTPRYLIKTRGQQVTLSCSPISGHRSVSWYQQTPGQGLQFLFEYFSETQRNKGNFPGRFSGRQFSNSRSEMNVSTLELGDSALYLCASSLALEADTQYFGPGTRLTVL.

The chain is built from TRBV7-2 and TRBJ2-3; 8 positions match TRBD2. V trimming: 4 bases; J trimming: 5 bases; junction bases outside the gene matches: 14. The CDR3 spans 17 residues. Germline V lookup: CDR1 SGHTA, CDR2 FQGNSA. The CDR3 sequence is CASSSPGGLDHRDTQYF. The DNA for the CDR3 is TGTGCCAGCAGCTCCCCGGGGGGGCTAGATCATCGAGATACGCAGTATTTT.

The chain combines TRBV11-2 with TRBJ2-1, with TRBD2 matching 9 bases. Germline values: CDR1 SGHAT, CDR2 FQNNGV. Trimming took 4 bases from V and 3 from J; bases not matched to a gene: 16. The CDR3 covers 19 residues. In nucleotides, the CDR3 is TGTGCCAGCAGCTCATACTTCTCGCGGGAAGCGGGGGGCTACAATGAGCAGTTCTTC. This codes for CASSSYFSREAGGYNEQFF.

The V call is TRBV20-1, the J call TRBJ1-6; 9 bases match TRBD1. Germline CDR1 is DFQATT and CDR2 is SNEGSKA (reference sequence). V trimming: 3 bases; J trimming: 8 bases; junction bases outside the gene matches: 8. CDR3 length: 15 amino acids. CDR3 DNA sequence: TGCAGTGCTAGTTCATACAGGGGGCTTGATTCACCCCTCCACTTT. It is translated as CSASSYRGLDSPLHF.

The chain joins TRBV6-5 to TRBJ2-7, with TRBD1 matching over 10 bases. Germline loops: CDR1 MNHEY, CDR2 SVGAGI. The CDR3 totals 14 residues. V shed 0 bases, J shed 6 bases, and the junction held 2 bases outside the gene matches. This CDR3 is CASSYSGQGGEQYF. In DNA, the CDR3 is TGTGCCAGCAGTTACTCTGGACAGGGGGGCGAGCAGTACTTC.

The rearrangement links TRBV5-1 to TRBJ2-2; D unresolved. V dropped 0 bases and J dropped 6 bases, with 6 bases sitting between them. This CDR3 has 13 residues. Looked up from germline, CDR1 is SGHRS and CDR2 is YFSETQ. DNA for the CDR3: TGCGCCAGCAGCTTGGTTCTAGCCGGGGAGCTGTTTTTT. Translating it yields CASSLVLAGELFF.

This clone showed up just once. The chain is built from TRBV2 and TRBJ2-2; 14 bases line up with TRBD2. The CDR3 sequence is 17 residues long. V lost 6 bases and J lost 5; bases outside the gene matches: 8. Germline V gives CDR1 SNHLY, CDR2 FYNNEI. The CDR3 is CASRGTSGGRWTGELFF. CDR3 nucleotide sequence: TGTGCCAGCAGGGGGACTAGCGGGGGCCGTTGGACCGGGGAGCTGTTTTTT.

This clone was observed once. One end of the junction varies from germline; a read error may be responsible. The genes are TRBV7-7 and TRBJ1-4; the match to TRBD1 covers 7 bases. The V gene's germline CDR1 is SSHAT and CDR2 FNYEAQ (reference sequence). The CDR3 sequence is 16 residues long. The CDR3 spells CASRRGGIVANEKLFF. In nucleotides, the CDR3 is TGTGCTAGCAGAAGAGGGGGCATAGTGGCTAATGAAAAACTGTTTTTT. The full variable domain, in which reference TRBV7-7 and TRBJ1-4 provide the parts outside the CDR3, is GAGVSQSPRYKVTKRGQDVTLRCDPISSHATLYWYQQALGQGPEFLTYFNYEAQPDKSGLPSDRFSAERPEGSISTLTIQRTEQRDSAMYRCASRRGGIVANEKLFFGSGTQLSVL.

CDR3 nucleotides: TGTGCCAGCAGCCATCCCTACCTCCAAGGACAGTATGGCTACACCTTC. Encoded protein: CASSHPYLQGQYGYTF. V and J are TRBV3-1 (or the pseudogene TRBV3-2) and TRBJ1-2; TRBD1 might be the D (6 bases). Per germline, CDR1 LGHDT and CDR2 YNNKEL (reference sequence). This CDR3 is 16 amino acids long. Between the trimmed V and J ends, which lost 3 bases and 5 bases, there was a span of 19 bases.

The chain recombines TRBV5-8 with TRBJ2-3; 11 bases line up with TRBD2. CDR1 is SGHTS, CDR2 YDEGEE, per germline. This CDR3 region has 16 residues. V gave up 4 bases and J gave up 0 bases; unmatched junction bases: 4. The CDR3 sequence is CASSPGLAVSTDTQYF. CDR3 DNA: TGTGCCAGCAGCCCGGGACTAGCGGTTAGCACAGATACGCAGTATTTT.